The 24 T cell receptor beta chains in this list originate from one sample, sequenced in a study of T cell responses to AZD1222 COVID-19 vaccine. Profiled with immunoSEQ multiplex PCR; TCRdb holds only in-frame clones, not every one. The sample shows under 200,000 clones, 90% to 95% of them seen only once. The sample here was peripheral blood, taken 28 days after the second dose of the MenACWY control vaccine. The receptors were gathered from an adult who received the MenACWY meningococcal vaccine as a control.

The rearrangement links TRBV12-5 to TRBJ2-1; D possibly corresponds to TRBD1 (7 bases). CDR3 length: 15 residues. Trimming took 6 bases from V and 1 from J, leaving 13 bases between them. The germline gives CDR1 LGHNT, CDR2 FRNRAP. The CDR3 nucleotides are TGTGCTAGTGGCGCGGGGACAGTGTCCTACAATGAGCAGTTCTTC. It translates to CASGAGTVSYNEQFF.

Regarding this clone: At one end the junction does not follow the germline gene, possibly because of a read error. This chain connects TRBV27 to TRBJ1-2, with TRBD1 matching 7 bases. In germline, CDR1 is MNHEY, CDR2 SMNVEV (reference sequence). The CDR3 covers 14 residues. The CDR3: CASSLSRDSYGYTF. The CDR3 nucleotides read TGTGCCAGCAGTCTATCCCGGGACAGCTATGGCTACACCTTC.

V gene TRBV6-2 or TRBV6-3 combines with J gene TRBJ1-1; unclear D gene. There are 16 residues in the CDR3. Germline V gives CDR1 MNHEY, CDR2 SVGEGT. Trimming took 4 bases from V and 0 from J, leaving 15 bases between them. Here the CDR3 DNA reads TGTGCCAGCAGTTTTGGCCCGGGGTTGGTGAACACTGAAGCTTTCTTT. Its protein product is CASSFGPGLVNTEAFF.

For the CDR3, the DNA is TGTGCCAGCAGCATACGGGGCGCAGAAAATCAGCCCCAGCATTTT. Amino acids: CASSIRGAENQPQHF. J is TRBJ1-5 and V is TRBV2; possible D gene TRBD1, 5 bases. The CDR3 is 15 residues long. From germline, CDR1 is SNHLY and CDR2 FYNNEI. Trimming took off 6 bases at V and 4 bases at J, with 16 bases between the two ends.

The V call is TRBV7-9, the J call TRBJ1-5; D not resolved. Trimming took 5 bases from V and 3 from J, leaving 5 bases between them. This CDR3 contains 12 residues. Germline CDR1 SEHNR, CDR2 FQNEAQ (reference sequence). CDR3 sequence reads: CASSHLNQPQHF. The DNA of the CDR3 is TGTGCCAGCAGCCATCTCAATCAGCCCCAGCATTTT.

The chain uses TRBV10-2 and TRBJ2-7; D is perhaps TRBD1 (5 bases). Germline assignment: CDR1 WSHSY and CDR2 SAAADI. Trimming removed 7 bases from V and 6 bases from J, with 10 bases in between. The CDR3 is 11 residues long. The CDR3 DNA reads TGCGCCAGCACAACAGGCGGCGAGCAGTACTTC. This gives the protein CASTTGGEQYF.

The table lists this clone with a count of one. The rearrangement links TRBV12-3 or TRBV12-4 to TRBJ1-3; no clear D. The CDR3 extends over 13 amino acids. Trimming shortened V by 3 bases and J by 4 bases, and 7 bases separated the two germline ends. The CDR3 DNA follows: TGTGCCAGCAGTTTTGGTTCGGGAAACACCATATATTTT. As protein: CASSFGSGNTIYF.

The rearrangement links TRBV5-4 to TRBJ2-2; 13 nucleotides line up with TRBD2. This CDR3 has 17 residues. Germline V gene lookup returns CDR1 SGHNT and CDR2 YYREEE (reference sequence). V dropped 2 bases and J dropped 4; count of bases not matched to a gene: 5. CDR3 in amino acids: CASSFTSGRVPTGELFF. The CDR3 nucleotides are TGTGCCAGCAGCTTCACTAGCGGGAGGGTCCCCACCGGGGAGCTGTTTTTT. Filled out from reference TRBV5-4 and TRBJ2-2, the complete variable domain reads ETGVTQSPTHLIKTRGQQVTLRCSSQSGHNTVSWYQQALGQGPQFIFQYYREEENGRGNFPPRFSGLQFPNYSSELNVNALELDDSALYLCASSFTSGRVPTGELFFGEGSRLTVL.

The CDR3 region is CASSQDVVSYGPYTF. CDR3 DNA: TGTGCCAGCAGCCAAGATGTAGTGAGTTATGGACCCTACACCTTC. J is TRBJ1-2 and V is TRBV3-1 (or the pseudogene TRBV3-2); D is undetermined. The CDR3 length is 15 residues. Germline V gene sequence: CDR1 LGHDT, CDR2 YNNKEL (reference sequence). Trimming removed 0 bases at V and 10 bases at J, with 18 bases between.

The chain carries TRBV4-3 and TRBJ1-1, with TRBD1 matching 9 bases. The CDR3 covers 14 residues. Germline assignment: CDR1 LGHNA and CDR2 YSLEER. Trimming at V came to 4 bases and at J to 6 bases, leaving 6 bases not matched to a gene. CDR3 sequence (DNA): TGCGCCAGCAGCCGGGACAGGGTGAGCCCTGAAGCTTTCTTT. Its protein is CASSRDRVSPEAFF.

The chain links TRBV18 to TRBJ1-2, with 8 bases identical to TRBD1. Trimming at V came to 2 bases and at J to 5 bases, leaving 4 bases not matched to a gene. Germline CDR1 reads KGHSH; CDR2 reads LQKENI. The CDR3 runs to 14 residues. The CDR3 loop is CASSPDTGGYGYTF. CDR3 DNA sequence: TGTGCCAGCTCACCAGACACAGGGGGGTATGGCTACACCTTC.

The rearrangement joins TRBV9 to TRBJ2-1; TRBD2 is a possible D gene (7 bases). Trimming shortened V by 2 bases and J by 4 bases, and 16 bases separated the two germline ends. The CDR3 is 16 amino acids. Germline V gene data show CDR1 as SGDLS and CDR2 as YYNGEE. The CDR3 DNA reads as TGTGCCAGCAGCGTTCCACGGGGGGCGGGGTACAATGAGCAGTTCTTC. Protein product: CASSVPRGAGYNEQFF.

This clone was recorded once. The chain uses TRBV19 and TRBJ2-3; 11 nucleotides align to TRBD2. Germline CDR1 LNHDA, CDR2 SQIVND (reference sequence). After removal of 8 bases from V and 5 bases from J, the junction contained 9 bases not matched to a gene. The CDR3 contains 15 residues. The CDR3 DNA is TGTGCCAGTTCTCCGACTAGCGGGACCAGAGATACGCAGTATTTT. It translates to CASSPTSGTRDTQYF.

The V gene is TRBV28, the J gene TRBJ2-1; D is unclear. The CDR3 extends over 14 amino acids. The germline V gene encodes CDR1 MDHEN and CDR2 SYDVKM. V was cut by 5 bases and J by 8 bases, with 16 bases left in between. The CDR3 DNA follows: TGTGCCAGCAGTGACCCTGTTAAGGGCGATGAGCAGTTCTTC. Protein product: CASSDPVKGDEQFF.

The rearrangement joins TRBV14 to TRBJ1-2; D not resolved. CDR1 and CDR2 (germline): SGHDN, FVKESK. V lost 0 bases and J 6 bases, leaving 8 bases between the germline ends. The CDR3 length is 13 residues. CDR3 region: CASSQEPPNGYTF. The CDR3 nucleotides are TGTGCCAGCAGCCAAGAGCCCCCCAATGGCTACACCTTC.

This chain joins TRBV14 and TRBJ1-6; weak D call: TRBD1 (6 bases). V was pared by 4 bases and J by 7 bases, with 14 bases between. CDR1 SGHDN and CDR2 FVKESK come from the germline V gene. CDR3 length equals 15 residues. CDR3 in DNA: TGTGCCAGCAGCCTACAGGGTCCGGGCAATTCACCCCTCCACTTT. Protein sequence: CASSLQGPGNSPLHF.

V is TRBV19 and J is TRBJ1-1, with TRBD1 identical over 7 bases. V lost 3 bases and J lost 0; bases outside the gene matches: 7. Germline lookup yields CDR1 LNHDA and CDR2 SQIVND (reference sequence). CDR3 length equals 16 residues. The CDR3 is CASSILTGSVNTEAFF. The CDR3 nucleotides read TGTGCCAGTAGTATTCTGACAGGGTCGGTGAACACTGAAGCTTTCTTT.

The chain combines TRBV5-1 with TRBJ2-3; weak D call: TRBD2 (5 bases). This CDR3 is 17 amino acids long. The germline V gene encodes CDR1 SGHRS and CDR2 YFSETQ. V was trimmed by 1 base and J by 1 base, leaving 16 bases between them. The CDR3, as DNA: TGCGCCAGCAGCTTGTTTGGTGGGAGAATGGGCACAGATACGCAGTATTTT. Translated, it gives CASSLFGGRMGTDTQYF.

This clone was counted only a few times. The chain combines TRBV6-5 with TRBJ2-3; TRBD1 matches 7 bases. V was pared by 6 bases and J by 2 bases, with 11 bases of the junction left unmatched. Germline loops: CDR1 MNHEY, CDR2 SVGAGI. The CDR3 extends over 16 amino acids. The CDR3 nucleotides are TGTGCCAGCAGGTACCGGTTGACAGGGACCACAGATACGCAGTATTTT. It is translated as CASRYRLTGTTDTQYF.

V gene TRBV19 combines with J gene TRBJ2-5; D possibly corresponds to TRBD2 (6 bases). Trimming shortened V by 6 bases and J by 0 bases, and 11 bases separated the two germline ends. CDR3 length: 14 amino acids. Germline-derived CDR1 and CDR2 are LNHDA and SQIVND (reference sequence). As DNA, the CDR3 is TGTGCCAGTAGCGGGAGCCGGTACCAAGAGACCCAGTACTTC. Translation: CASSGSRYQETQYF.

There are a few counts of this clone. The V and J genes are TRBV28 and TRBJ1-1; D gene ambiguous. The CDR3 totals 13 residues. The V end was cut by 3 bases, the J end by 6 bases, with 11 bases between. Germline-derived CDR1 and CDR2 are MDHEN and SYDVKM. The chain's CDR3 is CASSLTNFAEAFF. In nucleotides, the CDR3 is TGTGCCAGCAGTTTGACGAATTTCGCTGAAGCTTTCTTT.

CDR3 region: CAWSGGALNTEAFF. The DNA for the CDR3 is TGTGCCTGGAGCGGAGGAGCGCTGAACACTGAAGCTTTCTTT. The V call is TRBV30, the J call TRBJ1-1; D is undetermined. The CDR3 sequence is 14 residues long. V gave up 3 bases and J gave up 0 bases, with 11 bases separating them. Per the germline V gene, CDR1 is GTSNPN and CDR2 is SVGIG (reference sequence).

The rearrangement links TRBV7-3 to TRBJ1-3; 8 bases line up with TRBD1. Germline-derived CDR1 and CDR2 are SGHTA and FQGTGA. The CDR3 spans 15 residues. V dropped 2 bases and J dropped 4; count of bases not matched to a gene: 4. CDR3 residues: CASSLGTGGGNTIYF. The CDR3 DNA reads TGTGCCAGCAGCTTAGGGACAGGCGGAGGAAACACCATATATTTT.

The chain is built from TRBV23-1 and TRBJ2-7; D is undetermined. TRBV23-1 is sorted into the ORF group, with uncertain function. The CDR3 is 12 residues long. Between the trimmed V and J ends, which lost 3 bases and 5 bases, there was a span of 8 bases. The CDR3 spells CASSHKGDEQYF. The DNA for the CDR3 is TGCGCCAGCAGTCACAAGGGCGACGAGCAGTACTTC.